The text below deals with one T cell receptor (beta chain). The data were obtained in a study of control samples from healthy donors and cancer patients. TCRdb's copy holds only in-frame clones and misses some; the assay was immunoSEQ multiplex PCR. Among about 150,000 clones listed, 90% to 95% were seen once. The sample comprised blood. The clonotype was recovered from a man aged 40-49 years in good health.

The CDR3 DNA sequence: TGTGCCAGCAGTTTGGGTCAAATCGGCCATAATTCACCCCTCCACTTT. It specifies CASSLGQIGHNSPLHF. The rearrangement joins TRBV28 to TRBJ1-6; D is unresolved. V was shortened by 3 bases and J by 5 bases, with 14 bases between the two germline ends. CDR3 length equals 16 residues. The germline gives CDR1 MDHEN, CDR2 SYDVKM.